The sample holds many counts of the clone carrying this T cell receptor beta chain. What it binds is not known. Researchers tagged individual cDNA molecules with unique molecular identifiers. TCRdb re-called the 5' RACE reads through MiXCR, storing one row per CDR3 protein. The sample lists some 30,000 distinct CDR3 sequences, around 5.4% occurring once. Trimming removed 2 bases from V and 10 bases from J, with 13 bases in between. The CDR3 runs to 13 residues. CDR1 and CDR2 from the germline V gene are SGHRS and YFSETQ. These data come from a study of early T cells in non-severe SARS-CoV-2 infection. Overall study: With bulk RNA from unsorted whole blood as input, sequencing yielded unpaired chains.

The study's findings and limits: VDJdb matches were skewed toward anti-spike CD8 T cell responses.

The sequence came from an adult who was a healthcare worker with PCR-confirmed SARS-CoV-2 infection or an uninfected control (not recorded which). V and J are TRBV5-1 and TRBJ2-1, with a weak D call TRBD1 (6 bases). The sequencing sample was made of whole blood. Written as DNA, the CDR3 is TGCGCCAGCAGCTTATTACCCGGGACAGAGCAGTTCTTC. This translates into CASSLLPGTEQFF.